This T cell receptor (beta chain) originates from a study of T cell repertoires in cytomegalovirus infection (dated by TCRdb to the late 2010s). Background for the entire study: Donor HLA type was relevant to the analysis, as public TCR beta signatures indicated carriage of CMV infection together with the matching HLA type.

This clonotype has just a few counts. What this receptor recognizes is not known. Base qualities are not recorded, but no much larger clone differs from it by a single base. General findings and caveats noted by the study authors: In the ex vivo response, HLA-C-restricted CMV-specific TCR beta clonotypes were dominant, and in two of eight donors the single most frequent clonotype came from this HLA-C-restricted group. In both this cohort and an independent roughly 350-donor cohort, the cumulative frequency of public TCR beta family members distinguished carriers of CMV infection plus the relevant HLA type.

V is pared back by 2 bases and J by 6 bases, with 11 bases lying between the germline termini. The CDR3 spans 13 residues, from the cysteine through the phenylalanine. The only DNA kept is the CDR3, 39 bases in frame from the first base. From the germline V gene, CDR1 is SGHRS and CDR2 is YFSETQ. Sequencing instrument: Illumina HiSeq 1500. TCRdb handled the public reads itself, with Q25 trimming in fastp and clone calling in MiXCR, and kept productive beta chains. When rows share a CDR3 protein, they turn into one entry using the most common DNA and genes. The sample records some 150,000 distinct CDR3 sequences, 23% of which are singletons. Approximately 11% of the sample belongs to the ten largest clones.

The origin of this receptor is a human donor in good health (CMV status not recorded). Some clones in this sample may be carry-over from other donors' samples. Sequencing was performed on PBMCs. Recombination connected TRBV5-1 to TRBJ1-1; the D gene identity is not certain. The DNA sequence reads TGCGCCAGCAGCTTTTCCGCTCGGGCTGAAGCTTTCTTT. Protein translation: CASSFSARAEAFF.